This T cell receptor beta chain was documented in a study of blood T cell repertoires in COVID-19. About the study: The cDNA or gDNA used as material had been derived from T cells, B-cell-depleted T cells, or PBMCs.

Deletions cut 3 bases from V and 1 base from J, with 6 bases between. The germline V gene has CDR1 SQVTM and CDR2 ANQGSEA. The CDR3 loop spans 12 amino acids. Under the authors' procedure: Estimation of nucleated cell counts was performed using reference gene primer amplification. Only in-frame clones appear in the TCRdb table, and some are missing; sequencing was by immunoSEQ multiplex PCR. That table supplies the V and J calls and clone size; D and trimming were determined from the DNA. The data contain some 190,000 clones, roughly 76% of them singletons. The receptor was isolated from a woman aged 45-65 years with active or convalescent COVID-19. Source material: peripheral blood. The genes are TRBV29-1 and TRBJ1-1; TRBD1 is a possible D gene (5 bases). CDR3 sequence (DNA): TGCAGCGTTGACGACAGGAACACTGAAGCTTTCTTT. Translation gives CSVDDRNTEAFF.